The T cell receptor (beta chain) described here comes from a study of cytomegalovirus exposure and HLA in healthy donors (dated by TCRdb to 2016 to 2017). Context from the whole study: An earlier analysis of about 560 of the donors reported over 250 Gb of sequence data and 117 million unique TCR beta sequences obtained from about 179 million T cells. A later analysis re-examined previously published TCR beta repertoires from just over 650 donors and added high-resolution HLA genotyping to investigate patterns of TCR occurrence. HLA typing covered class I and class II loci at four-digit resolution. The study aimed to test whether signatures of past pathogen exposure could be identified by cataloging public T cell receptors. In a later genetic analysis, genome-wide SNP genotypes for about three fifths of the 666 donors were used, and that subset was treated as a discovery cohort. Across 398 genotyped donors of the cohort, an average of about 240,000 unique TCR beta nucleotide sequences per donor were sequenced, and roughly 18% of those sequences were non-productive. All discovery cohort repertoires had been generated using a single sequencing platform. The study used immunosequencing to profile the T cell repertoires of hundreds of subjects and linked those repertoires to cytomegalovirus serostatus. In an earlier analysis of roughly 600 of the donors, high-throughput TCR beta sequencing was used to judge whether each TCR beta V gene segment behaved as functional or pseudogenic. About five DR-DQ haplotypes were treated as single units for association and clustering because of strong linkage in the cohort. Alongside the repertoire data, information on donor age, sex, ethnicity and CMV serostatus was compiled. Among the roughly 380 genotyped donors, under 90% belonged to the genetic ancestry cluster associated with self-reported Caucasian donors. Typing coverage varied by locus: 629-630 donors for A, B, C, DRB1 and DQB1; under 550 for DQA1; about 590 for DPA1; 450 to 480 for DPB1. High-throughput TCR immunosequencing, statistical association of individual TCRs with disease status, and machine learning were combined to predict cytomegalovirus infection status. An early release covering 550 to 650 HLA-typed donors comprised 250 to 350 gigabases of sequencing data and some 79 million unique TCR sequences. Rather than using new phenotypic data, the later analysis identified candidate immune exposures from TCR beta sequences and from how often those sequences occurred across donors. A separate validation cohort of 100 to 150 different subjects was used in addition to the roughly 700-subject first cohort.

Study-wide findings and limitations: When HLA alleles, especially DR and DQ, strongly co-occurred, TCR associations were difficult to assign to individual alleles. Several of the top co-occurrence clusters appeared to be linked to parvovirus B19, influenza, CMV and Epstein-Barr virus, according to a later analysis. V-gene and J-gene trimming of TCR beta chains was associated with a missense DCLRE1C variant in a later genetic analysis, and the association was replicated in an independent cohort. Because HLA typing was unavailable for some donors at each locus, only the typed subset was used in association tests. In a later analysis, TCR association rates were found to vary across HLA loci, with the most associated TCRs seen for DRB1 alleles and the fewest for HLA-C alleles. Sequencing depth was assumed to be roughly uniform across donors in the presence/absence analyses, though that assumption may not hold. Compared with equally common non-associated chains, HLA-associated TCR beta chains in a later analysis were more clonally expanded and had lower generation probabilities. The cohort was sequenced for TCR beta chains only, and without alpha or paired-chain data the features that could be detected were limited. In a later analysis, most CMV-associated TCR beta chains were found to appear HLA-restricted, with HLA associations seemingly driven largely by CMV exposure. While some public TCRs were present in many individuals, most TCR sequences turned up only very rarely across donors. A cluster of highly shared sequence variants was judged likely to represent a technical artifact of the sequencing pipeline. An earlier analysis of several hundred of the donors showed that most TCR beta V segments appeared in productive rearrangements either about 87% or about 30% of the time, which broadly matched IMGT annotations. In both the original and validation cohorts, the classifier was reported to diagnose cytomegalovirus status with high specificity and sensitivity. For the cohort, immune exposure information was limited to CMV serostatus. A total of some 180 TCR beta chains were listed by the study as associated with cytomegalovirus. Linkage disequilibrium might explain the correlated functional status among segregating V segments, but an unknown experimental factor could not be ruled out. Because counts were too low, about 18 rarely observed V segments, including chromosome 9 orphons, were excluded from the earlier analysis of around 640 of the donors. A further reported finding was that TCR beta sequences accurately predicted the HLA-A and HLA-B alleles for most subjects in the first cohort. The authors suggested that the approach could potentially be extended to other disease states and immunological phenotypes. In vitro tests confirmed that a few of the cytomegalovirus-associated TCR beta chains recognize cytomegalovirus antigens. A later analysis associated 15,000 to 20,000 TCR beta sequences with specific HLA alleles at a false discovery rate of 0.05. Compared with the approximately 670-donor mean, donors in an Asian-associated ancestry cluster had fewer N-insertions in productive TCRs, according to a later genetic analysis. The 87-base-pair reads could not distinguish some IMGT-functional V segments, including TRBV6-2 and TRBV6-3, so those segments were excluded.

Library generation was performed with the immunoSEQ multiplex PCR assay. The multiplex PCR relied on a mix of 60 forward primers for TCR Vbeta segments and 13 reverse primers for TCR Jbeta segments. The CDR3 region of rearranged TCR beta genes was amplified from genomic DNA by a multiplex PCR assay. On the Illumina HiSeq System, the amplified TCR beta libraries were sequenced as 87-base-pair reads. Per the authors' processing: A later analysis tallied roughly 78 million unique TCR beta chains across the 640 or so repertoires, and approximately 12 million of those chains were shared by two or more donors. A nearest-neighbor algorithm error-corrected the raw reads and collapsed the reads into unique sequences, merging closely related sequences to remove PCR and sequencing errors. V, D and J gene segments were assigned by aligning CDR3 sequences to IMGT reference sequences. For a sequence to be retained, at least a six-nucleotide match to both a V gene segment and a J gene segment was required. A rearrangement was called productive if the CDR3 had no stop codons and remained in frame with V and J, and every other rearrangement was called non-productive. CDR3 was defined by IMGT convention, running from the second conserved V-encoded cysteine to the conserved J-encoded phenylalanine. Sequences without an unambiguous match to a single V gene segment were excluded from the earlier analysis of over 500 of the donors. An earlier analysis of a few hundred of the donors called V segments functional above 56.7% productive rearrangements and segregating when the between-donor standard deviation exceeded 5%. To diagnose cytomegalovirus status from the catalog of TCR beta chain sequences, a statistical classification framework was built. V and J gene assignment, in a later analysis, came from comparing TCR nucleotide sequences with IMGT/GENE-DB human TR gene sequences. Using the TCRdist pipeline, a later analysis assigned CDR3 sequences along with most-parsimonious VDJ recombination scenarios. A later analysis defined each TCR beta chain by its CDR3 amino acid sequence plus V-gene family, and excluded reads lacking a unique V-gene family. A later analysis removed roughly 590 highly shared, low-generation-probability nucleotide sequences to deal with suspected cross-contamination and a sequencing artifact. For each public chain, a later analysis derived a clonal expansion index from normalized ranks of inferred template counts within each repertoire. A later analysis computed generation probabilities with a VDJ recombination model fitted to out-of-frame rearrangements, and checked the results against IGoR. In a later analysis, TCR-TCR, TCR-HLA and TCR-CMV co-occurrence was scored with hypergeometric tests, and a repertoire-size bias correction was applied to TCR pairs. To estimate false discovery rates, a later analysis permuted the HLA or CMV assignments 20 times. In a later analysis, co-occurring TCRs were grouped using DBSCAN, and TCRdist sequence similarity was added for clustering within HLA-allele-positive subsets. Repertoires with fewer than 30,000 or more than 120,000 public chains were left out of co-occurrence clustering, as were five repertoires with anomalous nucleotide sharing. Not all clones reach the TCRdb copy of this immuneACCESS table, which keeps in-frame sequences only. Checked studies attribute under half of the gap to unresolved V genes and leave the rest unexplained. From that table come the V and J calls and clone size; the DNA was used to work out D and trimming. This sample's table carries some 72,000 clones. Under 6.5% of the sample comes from the top ten.

A remark on this clone: The clone's antigen remains unknown.

The CDR3, from cysteine to phenylalanine, totals 14 residues. The retained sequence is limited to the CDR3, 42 bases, with the frame set at the first base. V loses 3 bases of germline sequence and J loses 1 base, and the interval between the two ends is 9 bases. Looking up the germline V gene (reference sequence) yields CDR1 LNHDA and CDR2 SQIVND. The cohort consisted of 670 or so healthy bone marrow donors. Cohort members were all nominally healthy when sampled, although unrecorded immune exposures were likely present. The donor tested CMV seronegative and was one of the 352 seronegative cohort members. Each donor provided a peripheral blood sample, and peripheral blood mononuclear cells were used for TCR beta sequencing. The Qiagen DNeasy Blood Extraction Kit was used to extract genomic DNA from the blood cell samples.

Sequencing used PBMCs. The receptor comes from a man aged 35 to 55 in good health and CMV-seronegative. The chain employs TRBV19 and TRBJ1-1; a weak D assignment points to TRBD1 (6 bases agree). The CDR3 protein: CASSIGTPNTEAFF. The DNA is as follows: TGTGCCAGTAGTATCGGGACACCGAACACTGAAGCTTTCTTT. The reference TRBV19 and TRBJ1-1 proteins fill in what lies around the CDR3, so the full variable domain reads DGGITQSPKYLFRKEGQNVTLSCEQNLNHDAMYWYRQDPGQGLRLIYYSQIVNDFQKGDIAEGYSVSREKKESFPLTVTSAQKNPTAFYLCASSIGTPNTEAFFGQGTRLTVV.